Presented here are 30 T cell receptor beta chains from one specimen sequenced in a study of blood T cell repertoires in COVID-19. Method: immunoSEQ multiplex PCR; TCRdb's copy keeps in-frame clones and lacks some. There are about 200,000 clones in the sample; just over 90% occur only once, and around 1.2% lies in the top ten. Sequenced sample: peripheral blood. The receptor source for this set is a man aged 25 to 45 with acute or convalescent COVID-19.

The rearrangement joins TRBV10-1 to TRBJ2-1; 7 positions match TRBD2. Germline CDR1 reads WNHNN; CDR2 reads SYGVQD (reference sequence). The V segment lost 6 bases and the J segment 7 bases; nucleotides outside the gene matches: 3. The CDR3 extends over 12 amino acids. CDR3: CASSGGWNEQFF. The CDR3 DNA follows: TGCGCCAGCAGCGGGGGGTGGAATGAGCAGTTCTTC.

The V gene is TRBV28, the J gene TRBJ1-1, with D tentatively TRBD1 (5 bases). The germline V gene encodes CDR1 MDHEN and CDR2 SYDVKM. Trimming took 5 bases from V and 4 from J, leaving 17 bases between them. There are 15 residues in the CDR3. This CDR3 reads CASSPTQGGSTEAFF. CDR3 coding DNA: TGTGCCAGCAGTCCCACCCAGGGAGGGAGCACTGAAGCTTTCTTT.

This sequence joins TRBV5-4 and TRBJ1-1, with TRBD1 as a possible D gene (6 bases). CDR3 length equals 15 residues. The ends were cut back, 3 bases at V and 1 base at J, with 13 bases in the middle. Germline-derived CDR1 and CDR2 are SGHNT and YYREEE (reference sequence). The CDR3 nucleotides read TGTGCCAGCAGCTCAACAGGGAAATCGAACACTGAAGCTTTCTTT. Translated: CASSSTGKSNTEAFF.

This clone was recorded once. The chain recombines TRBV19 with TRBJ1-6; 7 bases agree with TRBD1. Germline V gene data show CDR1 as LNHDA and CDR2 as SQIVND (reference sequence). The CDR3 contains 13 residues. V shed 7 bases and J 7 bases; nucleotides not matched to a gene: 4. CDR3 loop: CASKGARNSPLHF. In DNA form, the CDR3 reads TGTGCCAGTAAGGGGGCTAGGAATTCACCCCTCCACTTT.

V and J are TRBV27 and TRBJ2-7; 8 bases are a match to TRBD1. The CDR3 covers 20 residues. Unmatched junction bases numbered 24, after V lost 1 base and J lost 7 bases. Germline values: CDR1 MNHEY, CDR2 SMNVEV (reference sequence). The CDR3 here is CASSLYDKRLLGTGVMEQYF. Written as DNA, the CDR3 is TGTGCCAGCAGTTTATATGATAAAAGGCTTCTCGGGACAGGAGTTATGGAGCAGTACTTC.

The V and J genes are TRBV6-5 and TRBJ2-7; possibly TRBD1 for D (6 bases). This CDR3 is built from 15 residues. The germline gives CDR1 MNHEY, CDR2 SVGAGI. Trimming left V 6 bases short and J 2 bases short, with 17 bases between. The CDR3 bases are TGTGCCAGCAGGCTTAATCGGGACAAACCCTACGAGCAGTACTTC. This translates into CASRLNRDKPYEQYF.

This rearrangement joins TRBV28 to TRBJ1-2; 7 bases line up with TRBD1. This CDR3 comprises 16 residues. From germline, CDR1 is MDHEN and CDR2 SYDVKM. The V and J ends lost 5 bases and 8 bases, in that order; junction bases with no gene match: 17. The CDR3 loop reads CASSLRGVTLKIGYTF. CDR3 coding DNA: TGTGCCAGCAGTCTCAGGGGGGTGACCCTTAAAATCGGCTACACCTTC.

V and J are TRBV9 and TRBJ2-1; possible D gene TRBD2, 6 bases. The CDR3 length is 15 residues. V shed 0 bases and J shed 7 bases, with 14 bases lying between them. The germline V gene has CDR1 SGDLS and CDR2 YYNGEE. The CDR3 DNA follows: TGTGCCAGCAGCGTAGCACGGGAGCATAGGAATGAGCAGTTCTTC. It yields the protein CASSVAREHRNEQFF.

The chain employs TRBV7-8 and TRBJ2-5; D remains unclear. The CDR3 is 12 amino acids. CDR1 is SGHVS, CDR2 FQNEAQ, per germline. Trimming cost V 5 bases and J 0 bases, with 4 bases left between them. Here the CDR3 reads CASSPYQETQYF. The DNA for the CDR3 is TGTGCCAGCAGCCCGTACCAAGAGACCCAGTACTTC.

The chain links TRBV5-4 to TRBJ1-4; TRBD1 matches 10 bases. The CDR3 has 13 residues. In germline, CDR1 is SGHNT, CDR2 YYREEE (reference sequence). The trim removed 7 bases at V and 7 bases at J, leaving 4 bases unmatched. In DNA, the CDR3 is TGTGCCAGCGGGGGACAGGGGTCTGAAAAACTGTTTTTT. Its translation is CASGGQGSEKLFF.

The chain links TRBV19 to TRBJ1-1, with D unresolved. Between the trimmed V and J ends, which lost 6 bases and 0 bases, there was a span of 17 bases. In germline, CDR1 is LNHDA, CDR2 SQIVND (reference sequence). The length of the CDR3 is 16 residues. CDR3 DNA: TGTGCCAGTAGCGCCTCTCGGGGTCGGGTGAACACTGAAGCTTTCTTT. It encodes CASSASRGRVNTEAFF.

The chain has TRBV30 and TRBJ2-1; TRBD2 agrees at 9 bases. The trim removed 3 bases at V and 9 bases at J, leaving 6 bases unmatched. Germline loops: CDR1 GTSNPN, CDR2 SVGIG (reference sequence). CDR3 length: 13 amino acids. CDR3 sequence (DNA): TGTGCCTGGAGCTTAGCGGGAGTCGGTGAGCAGTTCTTC. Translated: CAWSLAGVGEQFF.

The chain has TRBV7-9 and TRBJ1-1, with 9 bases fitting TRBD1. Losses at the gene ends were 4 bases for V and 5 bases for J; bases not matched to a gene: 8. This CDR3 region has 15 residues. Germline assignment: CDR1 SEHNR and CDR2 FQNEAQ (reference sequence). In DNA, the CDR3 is TGTGCCAGCAGCTATGGGACAGGGAGGCTTACTGAAGCTTTCTTT. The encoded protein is CASSYGTGRLTEAFF.

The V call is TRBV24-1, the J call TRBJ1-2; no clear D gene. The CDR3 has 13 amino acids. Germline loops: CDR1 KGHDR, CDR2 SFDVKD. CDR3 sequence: CVTYRGSGYGYTF. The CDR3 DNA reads TGTGTGACCTACCGCGGTTCCGGCTATGGCTACACCTTC.

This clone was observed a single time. CDR3 sequence: CASGLASLAGGPFETQYF. The CDR3 nucleotides are TGTGCTAGTGGTTTGGCCTCCCTAGCGGGGGGGCCGTTCGAGACCCAGTACTTC. The gene calls are TRBV12-5 and TRBJ2-5; 12 bases line up with TRBD2. The V segment lost 1 base and the J segment 5 bases; nucleotides outside the gene matches: 11. CDR3 length: 18 residues. CDR1 is LGHNT and CDR2 is FRNRAP in the germline V gene.

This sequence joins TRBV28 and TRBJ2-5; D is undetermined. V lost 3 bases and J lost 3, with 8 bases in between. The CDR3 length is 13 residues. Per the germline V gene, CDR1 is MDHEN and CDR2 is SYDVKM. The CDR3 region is CASSFYAEETQYF. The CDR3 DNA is TGTGCCAGCAGTTTTTACGCGGAAGAGACCCAGTACTTC.

The CDR3 loop is CARTTGTGGFSPLHF. DNA for the CDR3: TGTGCCCGAACCACCGGGACAGGGGGATTTTCACCCCTCCACTTT. V usage is TRBV30 and J usage is TRBJ1-6, with 11 nucleotides matching TRBD1. The CDR3 extends over 15 amino acids. Germline trimming cut 8 bases from V and 9 bases from J; bases unmatched to any gene: 12. Germline V gene sequence: CDR1 GTSNPN, CDR2 SVGIG (reference sequence).

CDR3 bases: TGTGCCAGCAGCAAATTGGGACTTGACTATGGCTACACCTTC. This encodes CASSKLGLDYGYTF. This chain uses TRBV7-2 with TRBJ1-2; tentatively, D is TRBD1 (5 bases). Trimming removed 5 bases at V and 3 bases at J, with 13 bases between. Germline CDR1 and CDR2: SGHTA and FQGNSA. This CDR3 has 14 amino acids.

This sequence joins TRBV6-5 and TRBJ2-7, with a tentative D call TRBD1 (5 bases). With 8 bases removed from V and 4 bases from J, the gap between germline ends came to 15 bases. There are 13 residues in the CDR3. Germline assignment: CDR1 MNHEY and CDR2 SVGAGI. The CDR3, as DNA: TGTGCCAGCGATGACAGAGATAGGTACGAGCAGTACTTC. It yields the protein CASDDRDRYEQYF.

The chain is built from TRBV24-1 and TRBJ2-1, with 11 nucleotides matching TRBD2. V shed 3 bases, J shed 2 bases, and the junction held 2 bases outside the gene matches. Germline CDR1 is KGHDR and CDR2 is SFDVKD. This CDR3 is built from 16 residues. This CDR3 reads CATSDGLAGPYNEQFF. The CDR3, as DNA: TGTGCCACCAGTGATGGACTAGCGGGTCCCTACAATGAGCAGTTCTTC.

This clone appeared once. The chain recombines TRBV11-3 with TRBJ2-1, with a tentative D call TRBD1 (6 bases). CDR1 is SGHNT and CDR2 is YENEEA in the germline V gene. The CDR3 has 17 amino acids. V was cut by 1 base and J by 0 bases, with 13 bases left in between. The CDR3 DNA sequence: TGTGCCAGCAGCTTAGCTTTTGGGGGCAGCTCCTACAATGAGCAGTTCTTC. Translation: CASSLAFGGSSYNEQFF.

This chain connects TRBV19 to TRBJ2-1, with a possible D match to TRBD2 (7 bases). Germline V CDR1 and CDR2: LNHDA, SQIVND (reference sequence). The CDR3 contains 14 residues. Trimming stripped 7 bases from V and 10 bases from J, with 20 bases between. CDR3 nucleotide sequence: TGTGCCAGTAAAGGGGGGGACACAAACCTAGAGCAGTTCTTC. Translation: CASKGGDTNLEQFF. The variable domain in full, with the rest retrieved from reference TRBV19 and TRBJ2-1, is DGGITQSPKYLFRKEGQNVTLSCEQNLNHDAMYWYRQDPGQGLRLIYYSQIVNDFQKGDIAEGYSVSREKKESFPLTVTSAQKNPTAFYLCASKGGDTNLEQFFGPGTRLTVL.

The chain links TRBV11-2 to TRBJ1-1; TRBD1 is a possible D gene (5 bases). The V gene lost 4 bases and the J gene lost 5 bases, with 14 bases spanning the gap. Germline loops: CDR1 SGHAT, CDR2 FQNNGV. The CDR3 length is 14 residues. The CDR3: CASSSRTFATEAFF. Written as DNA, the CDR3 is TGTGCCAGCAGCTCGCGGACATTTGCGACTGAAGCTTTCTTT.

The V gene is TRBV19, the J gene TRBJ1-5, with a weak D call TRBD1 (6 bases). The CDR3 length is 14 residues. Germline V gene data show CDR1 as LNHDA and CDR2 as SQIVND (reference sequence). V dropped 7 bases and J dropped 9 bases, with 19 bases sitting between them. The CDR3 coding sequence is TGTGCCAGTACTCGGGGGGCGGTGGTGTGGCCCCAGCATTTT. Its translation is CASTRGAVVWPQHF.

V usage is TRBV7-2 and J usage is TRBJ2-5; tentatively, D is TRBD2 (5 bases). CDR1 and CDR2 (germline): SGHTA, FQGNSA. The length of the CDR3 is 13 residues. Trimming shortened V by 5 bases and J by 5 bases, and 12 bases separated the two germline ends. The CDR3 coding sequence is TGTGCCAGCAGCCTCTGGACGGGGGAGACCCAGTACTTC. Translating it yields CASSLWTGETQYF.

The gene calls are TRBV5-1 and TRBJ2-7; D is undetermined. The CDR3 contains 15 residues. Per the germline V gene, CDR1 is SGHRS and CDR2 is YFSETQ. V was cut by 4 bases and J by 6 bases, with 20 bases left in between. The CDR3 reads CASSAVKARSGEQYF. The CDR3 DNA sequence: TGCGCCAGCAGCGCGGTAAAGGCTAGGTCCGGCGAGCAGTACTTC.

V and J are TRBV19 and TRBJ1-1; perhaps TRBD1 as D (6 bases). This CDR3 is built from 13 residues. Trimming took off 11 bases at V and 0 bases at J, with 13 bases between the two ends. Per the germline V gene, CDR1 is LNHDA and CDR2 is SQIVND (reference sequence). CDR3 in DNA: TGTGCCGCAGGGGTGGCGGTGAACACTGAAGCTTTCTTT. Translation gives CAAGVAVNTEAFF.

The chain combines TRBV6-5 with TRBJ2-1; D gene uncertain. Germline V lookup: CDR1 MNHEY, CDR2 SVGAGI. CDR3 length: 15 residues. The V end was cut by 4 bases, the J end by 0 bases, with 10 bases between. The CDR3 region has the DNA TGTGCCAGCAGTTCACCAATCAGCTCCTACAATGAGCAGTTCTTC. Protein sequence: CASSSPISSYNEQFF.

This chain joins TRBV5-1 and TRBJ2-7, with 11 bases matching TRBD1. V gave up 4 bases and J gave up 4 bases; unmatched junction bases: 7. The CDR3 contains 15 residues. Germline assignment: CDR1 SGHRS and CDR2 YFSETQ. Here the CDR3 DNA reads TGCGCCAGCAGCAGTGGACAGGGGGCAATTTACGAGCAGTACTTC. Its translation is CASSSGQGAIYEQYF. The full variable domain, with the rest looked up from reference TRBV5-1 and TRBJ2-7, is KAGVTQTPRYLIKTRGQQVTLSCSPISGHRSVSWYQQTPGQGLQFLFEYFSETQRNKGNFPGRFSGRQFSNSRSEMNVSTLELGDSALYLCASSSGQGAIYEQYFGPGTRLTVT.

The CDR3 DNA is TGTGCCAGCAGTTTAGGCCACAGGGTTGGAAACACCATATATTTT. Translation gives CASSLGHRVGNTIYF. This sequence joins TRBV28 and TRBJ1-3, with D possibly TRBD1 on 6 matching bases. The CDR3 sequence is 15 residues long. Germline-derived CDR1 and CDR2 are MDHEN and SYDVKM. The V end lost 2 bases, the J end lost 3 bases, and 11 bases lay between the germline ends.